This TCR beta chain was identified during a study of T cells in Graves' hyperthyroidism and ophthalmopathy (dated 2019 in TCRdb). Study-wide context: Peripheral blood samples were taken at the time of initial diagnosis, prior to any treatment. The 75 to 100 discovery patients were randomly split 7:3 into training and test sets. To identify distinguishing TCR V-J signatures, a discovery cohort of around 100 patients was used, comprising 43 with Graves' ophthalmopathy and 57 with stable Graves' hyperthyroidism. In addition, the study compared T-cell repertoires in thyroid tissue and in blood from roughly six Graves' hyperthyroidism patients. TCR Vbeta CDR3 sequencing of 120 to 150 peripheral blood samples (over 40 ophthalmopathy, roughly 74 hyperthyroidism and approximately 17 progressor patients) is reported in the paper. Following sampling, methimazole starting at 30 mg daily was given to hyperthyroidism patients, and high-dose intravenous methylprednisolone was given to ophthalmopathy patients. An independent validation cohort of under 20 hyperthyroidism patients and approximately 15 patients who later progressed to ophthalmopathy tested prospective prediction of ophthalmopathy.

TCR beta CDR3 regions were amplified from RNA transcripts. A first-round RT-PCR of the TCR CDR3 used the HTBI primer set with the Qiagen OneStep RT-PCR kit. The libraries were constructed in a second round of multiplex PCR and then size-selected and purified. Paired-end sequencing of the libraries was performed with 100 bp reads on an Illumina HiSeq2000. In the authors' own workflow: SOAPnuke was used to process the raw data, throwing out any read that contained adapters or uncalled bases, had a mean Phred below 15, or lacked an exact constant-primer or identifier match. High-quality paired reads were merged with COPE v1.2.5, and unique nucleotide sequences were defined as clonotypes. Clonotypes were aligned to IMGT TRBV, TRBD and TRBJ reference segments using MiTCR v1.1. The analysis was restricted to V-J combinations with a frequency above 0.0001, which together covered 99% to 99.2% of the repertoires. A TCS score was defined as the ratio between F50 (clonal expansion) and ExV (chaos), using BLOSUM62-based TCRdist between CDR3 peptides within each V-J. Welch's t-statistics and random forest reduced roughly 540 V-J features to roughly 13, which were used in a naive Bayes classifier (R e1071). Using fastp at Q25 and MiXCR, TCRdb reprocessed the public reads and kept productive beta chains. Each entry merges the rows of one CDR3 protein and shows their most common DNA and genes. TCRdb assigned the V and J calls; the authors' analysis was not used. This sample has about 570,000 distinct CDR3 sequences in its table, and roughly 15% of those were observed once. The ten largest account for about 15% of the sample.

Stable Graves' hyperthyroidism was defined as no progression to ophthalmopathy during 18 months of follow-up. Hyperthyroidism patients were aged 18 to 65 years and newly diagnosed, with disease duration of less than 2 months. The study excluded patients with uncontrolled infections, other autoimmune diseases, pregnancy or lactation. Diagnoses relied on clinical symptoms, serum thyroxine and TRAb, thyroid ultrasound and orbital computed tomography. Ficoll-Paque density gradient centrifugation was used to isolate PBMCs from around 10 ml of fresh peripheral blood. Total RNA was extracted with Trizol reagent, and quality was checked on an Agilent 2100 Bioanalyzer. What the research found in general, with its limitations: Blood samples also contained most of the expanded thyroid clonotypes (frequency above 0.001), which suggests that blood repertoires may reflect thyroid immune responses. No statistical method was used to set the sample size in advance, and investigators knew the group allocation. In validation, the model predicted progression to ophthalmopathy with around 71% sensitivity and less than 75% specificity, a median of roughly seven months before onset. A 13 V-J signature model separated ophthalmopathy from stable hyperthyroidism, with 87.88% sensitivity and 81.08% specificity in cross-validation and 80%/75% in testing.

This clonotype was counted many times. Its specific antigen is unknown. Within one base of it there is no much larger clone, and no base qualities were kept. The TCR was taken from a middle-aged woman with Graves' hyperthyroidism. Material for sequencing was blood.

The CDR3 sequence is CASSPLPRQNTEAFF. The bases are TGTGCCAGCAGTCCCTTACCTAGACAGAACACTGAAGCTTTCTTT. The receptor chain draws on TRBV28 and TRBJ1-1, with the D gene not clear enough to name. The germline V gene encodes CDR1 MDHEN and CDR2 SYDVKM. From cysteine to phenylalanine, the CDR3 is 15 amino acids long. Here the CDR3 DNA is all that survives: 45 bases in frame from base 1. V is pared back by 5 bases and J by 1 base, with 14 bases lying between the germline termini.